The 8 T cell receptor beta chains given below trace back to one sample, sequenced in a study of CD4+ T cells in melanoma. TCRdb's table, derived via immunoSEQ multiplex PCR, lists solely in-frame clones and lacks some. The sample consists of some 150,000 clones, about nine tenths of them appearing once. The receptor set was obtained from a human donor with melanoma.

The CDR3 region is CATSRGAAPIEKALPVLRAGELFF. The CDR3 region has the DNA TGTGCCACCAGCAGAGGTGCCGCTCCGATAGAAAAGGCCCTCCCGGTCCTCCGGGCCGGGGAGCTGTTTTTT. The J gene is TRBJ2-2, the V gene TRBV15, with D hard to call. The germline V and J ends were trimmed by 1 base and 6 bases, with 39 bases remaining between them. The germline V gene has CDR1 LNHNV and CDR2 YYDKDF (reference sequence). This CDR3 has 24 residues.

About this clone itself: The same CDR3 is also encoded by other DNA sequences in this sample. The chain employs TRBV2 and TRBJ2-7, with D perhaps TRBD1 or TRBD2 (6 bases each). Looked up from germline, CDR1 is SNHLY and CDR2 is FYNNEI. The V end lost 4 bases, the J end lost 1 base, and 11 bases lay between the germline ends. The CDR3 contains 14 residues. In nucleotides, the CDR3 is TGTGCCAGCAGTGGACTAGGGGGATCCTACGAGCAGTACTTC. It yields the protein CASSGLGGSYEQYF.

The chain joins TRBV11-2 to TRBJ2-3; D possibly corresponds to TRBD2 (5 bases). The CDR3 length is 15 residues. Looked up from germline, CDR1 is SGHAT and CDR2 is FQNNGV. V was clipped by 5 bases and J by 3 bases, with 15 bases between them. The CDR3: CASSPAGGPTDTQYF. In nucleotides, the CDR3 is TGTGCCAGCAGCCCCGCTGGAGGCCCTACAGATACGCAGTATTTT.

The chain recombines TRBV5-5 with TRBJ2-7; TRBD2 matches at 8 bases. Germline V gene sequence: CDR1 SGHKS, CDR2 YYEKEE (reference sequence). The CDR3 length is 15 residues. V was pared by 0 bases and J by 4 bases, with 6 bases of the junction left unmatched. The CDR3 protein is CASSLVVAGPYEQYF. The CDR3 DNA reads as TGTGCCAGCAGCTTGGTGGTAGCGGGGCCGTACGAGCAGTACTTC.

The chain carries TRBV5-4 and TRBJ2-1; D not certain. Germline CDR1 SGHNT, CDR2 YYREEE (reference sequence). The V end lost 1 base, the J end lost 7 bases, and 9 bases lay between the germline ends. This CDR3 is 13 amino acids long. The CDR3 nucleotides read TGTGCCAGCAGCTTGAACTACCTAAATGAGCAGTTCTTC. It is translated as CASSLNYLNEQFF.

This chain connects TRBV19 to TRBJ2-4; 9 bases agree with TRBD2. CDR1 and CDR2 (germline): LNHDA, SQIVND (reference sequence). V gave up 3 bases and J gave up 8 bases; unmatched junction bases: 11. The CDR3 totals 16 residues. In DNA form, the CDR3 reads TGTGCCAGTAGTATCGGCGGGGGGGCCTTTAAAGACATTCAGTACTTC. Protein: CASSIGGGAFKDIQYF.

J is TRBJ2-3 and V is TRBV5-1; 9 bases map to TRBD1. The CDR3 spans 17 residues. V lost 3 bases, J lost 1 base, and 9 bases stayed unmatched. CDR1 and CDR2 from the germline V gene are SGHRS and YFSETQ. The CDR3 DNA is TGCGCCAGCAGCTGGGACGACAGGGGGGATGGCACAGATACGCAGTATTTT. Amino acids: CASSWDDRGDGTDTQYF.

CDR3 DNA: TGTGCCAGCAGTTTGGGGGGCCCATTGGATGGCAATCAGCCCCAGCATTTT. Translation gives CASSLGGPLDGNQPQHF. This rearrangement joins TRBV27 to TRBJ1-5, with TRBD1 as a possible D gene (6 bases). CDR1 and CDR2 (germline): MNHEY, SMNVEV (reference sequence). V gave up 3 bases and J gave up 2 bases, with 17 bases separating them. CDR3 length: 17 amino acids.